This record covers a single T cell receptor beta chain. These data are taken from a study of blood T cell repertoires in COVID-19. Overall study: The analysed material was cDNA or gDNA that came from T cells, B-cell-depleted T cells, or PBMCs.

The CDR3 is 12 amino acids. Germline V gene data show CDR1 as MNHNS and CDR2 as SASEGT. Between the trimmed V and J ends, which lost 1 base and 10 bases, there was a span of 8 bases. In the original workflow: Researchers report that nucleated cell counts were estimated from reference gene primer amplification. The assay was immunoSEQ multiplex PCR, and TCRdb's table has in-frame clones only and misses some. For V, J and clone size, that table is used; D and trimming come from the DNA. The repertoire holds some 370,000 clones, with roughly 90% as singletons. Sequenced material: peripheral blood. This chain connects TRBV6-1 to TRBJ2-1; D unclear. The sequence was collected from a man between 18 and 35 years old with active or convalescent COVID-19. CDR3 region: CASSEVIKEQFF. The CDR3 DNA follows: TGTGCCAGCAGTGAAGTTATTAAAGAGCAGTTCTTC.